A selection of T cell receptor beta chains follows, all from one sample in a study of cytomegalovirus exposure and HLA in healthy donors. Sequencing used immunoSEQ multiplex PCR; TCRdb keeps in-frame clones, though not all of them. The sample has 75,000 to 100,000 clones, roughly 76% seen once. Material: PBMCs. The receptors here all came from an older woman in good health and CMV-seropositive. Each CDR3 is given with its conserved first and last residue. The D gene is left open where the match is weak. The size entry is marked missing in some rows and otherwise reads once, few, many or a size class.

V gene: TRBV2; clone size: once; J gene: TRBJ2-7; D gene: -; CDR3 DNA: TGTGCCAGCAGTGAACCCATACGTTGGGGCTCATCCTACGAGCAGTACTTC; CDR3 protein: CASSEPIRWGSSYEQYF
V gene: TRBV29-1; clone size: once; J gene: TRBJ1-1; D gene: TRBD1; CDR3 DNA: TGCAGCGGGACGGGGACAGGGAACACTGAAGCTTTCTTT; CDR3 protein: CSGTGTGNTEAFF
V gene: TRBV28; clone size: -; J gene: TRBJ2-7; D gene: TRBD2; CDR3 DNA: TGTGCCAGCAGTCGACTCCTAGCGGGGAAAACCTACGAGCAGTACTTC; CDR3 protein: CASSRLLAGKTYEQYF
V gene: TRBV19; clone size: once; J gene: TRBJ2-3; D gene: -; CDR3 DNA: TGTGCCAGTAGCCCAGACTTCACAGATACGCAGTATTTT; CDR3 protein: CASSPDFTDTQYF
V gene: TRBV7-8; clone size: -; J gene: TRBJ2-2; D gene: TRBD1; CDR3 DNA: TGTGCCAGCGGACAGGGGCGAAACACCGGGGAGCTGTTTTTT; CDR3 protein: CASGQGRNTGELFF
V gene: TRBV30; clone size: -; J gene: TRBJ1-3; D gene: -; CDR3 DNA: TGTGCCTGGAGCCCACGGGGGGGAAACACCATATATTTT; CDR3 protein: CAWSPRGGNTIYF
V gene: TRBV5-1; clone size: -; J gene: TRBJ1-4; D gene: -; CDR3 DNA: TGCGCCAGCAGCTTTGGATCCGCGACAGCTATTAATGAAAAACTGTTTTTT; CDR3 protein: CASSFGSATAINEKLFF
V gene: TRBV25-1; clone size: once; J gene: TRBJ1-2; D gene: -; CDR3 DNA: TGTGCCAGCTCCGGCGGTGGGAGCTATGGCTACACCTTC; CDR3 protein: CASSGGGSYGYTF
V gene: TRBV5-6; clone size: -; J gene: TRBJ1-3; D gene: TRBD1; CDR3 DNA: TGTGCCAGCAGCTTCCGGACAGGGAAGGCTGGAAACACCATATATTTT; CDR3 protein: CASSFRTGKAGNTIYF
V gene: TRBV5-1; clone size: -; J gene: TRBJ1-4; D gene: -; CDR3 DNA: TGCGCCAGCAGCCCCACCCAGACAACTAATGAAAAACTGTTTTTT; CDR3 protein: CASSPTQTTNEKLFF
V gene: TRBV12-5; clone size: few; J gene: TRBJ2-1; D gene: TRBD1; CDR3 DNA: TGTGCTAGTGGGACGACAGGGAAGGACAATGAGCAGTTCTTC; CDR3 protein: CASGTTGKDNEQFF